The T cell receptor (beta chain) under discussion was sequenced for a study of T cells after posttransplantation cyclophosphamide. With 6 bases clipped from V and 4 bases from J, the junction kept 10 bases outside the gene matches. The CDR3 sequence is 15 residues long. Germline V gene lookup returns CDR1 MNHNY and CDR2 SVGAGI (reference sequence). Some clones are missing from TCRdb's copy, which holds only in-frame ones; the method was immunoSEQ multiplex PCR. The sample lists some 66,000 clones; 90% to 95% were seen once. J is TRBJ1-2 and V is TRBV6-6; 8 nucleotides agree with TRBD1. The origin of this receptor is a woman aged 30 to 39 in good health and a related stem cell transplant donor. The specimen was PBMCs. The CDR3 is CASRPATGEGYGYTF. The CDR3, as DNA: TGTGCCAGCAGACCAGCGACAGGGGAAGGCTATGGCTACACCTTC.